This paragraph reports one TCR beta chain. One entry per CDR3 protein results from TCRdb running MiXCR on the RT-PCR reads. The sample contains some 200,000 distinct CDR3 sequences, less than 15% of which appear only once. The record originates from a study of response to subunit inactivated influenza vaccine. V dropped 5 bases and J dropped 0; count of bases not matched to a gene: 8. CDR1 and CDR2 from the germline V gene are SEHNR and FQNEAQ (reference sequence). The CDR3 has 16 residues. The sample was also linked to a second study, of T cells expressing NK-cell markers. Per that study: UMI-tagged 5'RACE template switching yielded the TCR beta cDNA. Out of eight donors sequenced, seven tested HCMV-seropositive and the remaining one seronegative. These same clonotypes (in several donors) also led the CD3+CD56-NKG2C+ fraction. Unclear, still, was the HCMV specificity of the expanded NKG2C+ T cell clones.

Specimen: CD8+ T cells sorted from PBMCs, collected approximately 13 days after vaccination. The receptor was isolated from a middle-aged man who received an inactivated influenza vaccine. The rearrangement uses TRBV7-9 and TRBJ2-7, with 9 bases aligning to TRBD2. The chain's CDR3 is CASSLFPSGNSYEQYF. Here the CDR3 DNA reads TGTGCCAGCAGCCTTTTTCCTAGCGGGAACTCCTACGAGCAGTACTTC.